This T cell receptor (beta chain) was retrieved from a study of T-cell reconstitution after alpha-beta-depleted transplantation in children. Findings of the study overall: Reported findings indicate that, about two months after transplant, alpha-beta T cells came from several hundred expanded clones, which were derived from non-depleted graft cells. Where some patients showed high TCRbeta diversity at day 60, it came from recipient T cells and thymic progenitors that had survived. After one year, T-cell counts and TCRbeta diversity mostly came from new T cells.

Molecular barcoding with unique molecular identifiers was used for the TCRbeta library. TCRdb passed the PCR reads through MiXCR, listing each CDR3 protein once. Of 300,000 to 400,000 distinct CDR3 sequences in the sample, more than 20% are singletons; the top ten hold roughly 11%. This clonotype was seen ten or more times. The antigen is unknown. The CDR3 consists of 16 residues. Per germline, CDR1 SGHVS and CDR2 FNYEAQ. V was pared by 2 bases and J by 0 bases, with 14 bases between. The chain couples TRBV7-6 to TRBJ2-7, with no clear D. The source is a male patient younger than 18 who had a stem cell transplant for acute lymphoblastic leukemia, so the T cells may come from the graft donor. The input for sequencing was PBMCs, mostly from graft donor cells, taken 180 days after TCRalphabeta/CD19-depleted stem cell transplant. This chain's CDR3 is CASSLIALPSSYEQYF. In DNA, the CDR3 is TGTGCCAGCAGCTTAATTGCCCTACCGAGCTCCTACGAGCAGTACTTC.